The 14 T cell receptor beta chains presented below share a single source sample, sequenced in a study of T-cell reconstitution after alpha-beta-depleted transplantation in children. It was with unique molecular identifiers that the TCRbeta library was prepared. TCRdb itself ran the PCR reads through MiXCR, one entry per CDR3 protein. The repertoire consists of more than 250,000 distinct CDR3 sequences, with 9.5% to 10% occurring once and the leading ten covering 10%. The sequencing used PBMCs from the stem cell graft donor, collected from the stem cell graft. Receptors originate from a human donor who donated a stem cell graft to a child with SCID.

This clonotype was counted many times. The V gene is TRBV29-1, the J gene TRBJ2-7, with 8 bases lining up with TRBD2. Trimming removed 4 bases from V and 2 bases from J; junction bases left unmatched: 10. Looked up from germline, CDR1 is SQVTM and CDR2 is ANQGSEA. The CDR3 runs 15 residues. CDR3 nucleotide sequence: TGCAGCGTTGTACGGGGGGGCGAGGACCCCTACGAGCAGTACTTC. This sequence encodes CSVVRGGEDPYEQYF.

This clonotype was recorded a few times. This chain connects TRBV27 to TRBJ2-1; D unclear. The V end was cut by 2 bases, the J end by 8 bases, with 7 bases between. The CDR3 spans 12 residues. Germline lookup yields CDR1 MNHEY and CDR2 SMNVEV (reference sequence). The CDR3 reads CASSLIGDEQFF. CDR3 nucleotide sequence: TGTGCCAGCAGTTTAATTGGGGATGAGCAGTTCTTC.

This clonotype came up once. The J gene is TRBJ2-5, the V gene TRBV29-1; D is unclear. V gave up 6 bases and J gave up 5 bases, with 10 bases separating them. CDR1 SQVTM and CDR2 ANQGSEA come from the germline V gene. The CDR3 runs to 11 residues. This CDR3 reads CSVGPPETQYF. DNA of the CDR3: TGCAGCGTCGGTCCTCCGGAGACCCAGTACTTC. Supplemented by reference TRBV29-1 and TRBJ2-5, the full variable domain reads SAVISQKPSRDICQRGTSLTIQCQVDSQVTMMFWYRQQPGQSLTLIATANQGSEATYESGFVIDKFPISRPNLTFSTLTVSNMSPEDSSIYLCSVGPPETQYFGPGTRLLVL.

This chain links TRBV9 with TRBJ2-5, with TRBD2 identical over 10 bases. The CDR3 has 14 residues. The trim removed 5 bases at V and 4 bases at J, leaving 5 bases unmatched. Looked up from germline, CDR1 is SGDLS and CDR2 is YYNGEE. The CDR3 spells CASSERGGLETQYF. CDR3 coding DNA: TGTGCCAGCAGTGAGCGGGGGGGCCTAGAGACCCAGTACTTC. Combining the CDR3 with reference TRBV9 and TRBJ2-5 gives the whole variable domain DSGVTQTPKHLITATGQRVTLRCSPRSGDLSVYWYQQSLDQGLQFLIQYYNGEERAKGNILERFSAQQFPDLHSELNLSSLELGDSALYFCASSERGGLETQYFGPGTRLLVL.

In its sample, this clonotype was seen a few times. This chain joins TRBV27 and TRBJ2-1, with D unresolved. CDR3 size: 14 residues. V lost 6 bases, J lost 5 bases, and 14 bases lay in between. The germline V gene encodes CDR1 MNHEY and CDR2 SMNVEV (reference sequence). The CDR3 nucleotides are TGTGCCAGCAGCGGGCCCACGGGTCACAATGAGCAGTTCTTC. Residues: CASSGPTGHNEQFF.

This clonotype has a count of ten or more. The CDR3 region is CASSSLGGTDTQYF. The CDR3, as DNA: TGTGCCAGCAGTTCCCTAGGGGGGACAGATACGCAGTATTTT. The chain links TRBV12-3 or TRBV12-4 to TRBJ2-3; TRBD1 or TRBD2 may be the D gene (6 bases each). The CDR3 totals 14 residues. The ends were cut back, 4 bases at V and 3 bases at J, with 11 bases in the middle.

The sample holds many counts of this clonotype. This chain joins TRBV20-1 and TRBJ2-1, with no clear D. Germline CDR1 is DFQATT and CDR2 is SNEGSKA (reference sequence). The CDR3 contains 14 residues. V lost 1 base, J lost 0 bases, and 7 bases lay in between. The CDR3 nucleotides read TGCAGTGCTAGAGGGCTAGGCTCCTACAATGAGCAGTTCTTC. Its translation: CSARGLGSYNEQFF.

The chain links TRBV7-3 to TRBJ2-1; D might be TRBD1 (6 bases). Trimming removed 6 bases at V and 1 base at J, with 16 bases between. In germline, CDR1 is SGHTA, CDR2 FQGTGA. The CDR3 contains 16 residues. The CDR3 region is CASSRTVTSSYNEQFF. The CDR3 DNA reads TGTGCCAGCAGTCGGACAGTGACCTCTTCCTACAATGAGCAGTTCTTC.

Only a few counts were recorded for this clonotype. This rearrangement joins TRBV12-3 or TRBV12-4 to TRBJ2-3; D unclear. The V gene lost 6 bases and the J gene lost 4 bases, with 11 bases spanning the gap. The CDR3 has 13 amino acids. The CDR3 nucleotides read TGTGCCAGCAGGATAGGAGCCCCAGATACGCAGTATTTT. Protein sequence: CASRIGAPDTQYF.

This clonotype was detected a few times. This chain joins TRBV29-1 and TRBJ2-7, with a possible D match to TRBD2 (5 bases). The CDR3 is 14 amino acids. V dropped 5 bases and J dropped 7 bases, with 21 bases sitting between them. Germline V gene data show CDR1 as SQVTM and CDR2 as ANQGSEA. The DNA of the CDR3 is TGCAGCGTTCTGGGCGGCAGCCGAACGGGGGAGCAGTACTTC. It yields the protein CSVLGGSRTGEQYF.

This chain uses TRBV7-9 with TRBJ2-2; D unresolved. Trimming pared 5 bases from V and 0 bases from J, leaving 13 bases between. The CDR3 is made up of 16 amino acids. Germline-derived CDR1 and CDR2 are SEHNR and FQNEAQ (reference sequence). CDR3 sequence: CASSAQYPTNTGELFF. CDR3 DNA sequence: TGTGCCAGCAGCGCACAATACCCCACGAACACCGGGGAGCTGTTTTTT.

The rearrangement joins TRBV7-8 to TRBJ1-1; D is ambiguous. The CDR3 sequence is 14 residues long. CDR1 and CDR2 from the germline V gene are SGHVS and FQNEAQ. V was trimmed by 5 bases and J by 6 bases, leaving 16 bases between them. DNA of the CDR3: TGTGCCAGCAGCCCTGGGCTCCGCCGCGCTGAAGCTTTCTTT. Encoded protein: CASSPGLRRAEAFF.

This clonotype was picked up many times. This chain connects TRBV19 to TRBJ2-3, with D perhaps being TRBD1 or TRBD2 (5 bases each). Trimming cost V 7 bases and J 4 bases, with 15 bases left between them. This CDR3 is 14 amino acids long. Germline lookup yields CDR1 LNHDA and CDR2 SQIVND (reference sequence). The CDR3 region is CASKGRWGSDTQYF. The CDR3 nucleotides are TGTGCCAGTAAGGGTAGGTGGGGGTCAGATACGCAGTATTTT.

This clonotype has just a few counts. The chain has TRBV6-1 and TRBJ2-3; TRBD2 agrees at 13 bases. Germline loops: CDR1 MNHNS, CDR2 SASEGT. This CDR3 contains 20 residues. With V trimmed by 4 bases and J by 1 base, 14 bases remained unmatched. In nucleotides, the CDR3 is TGTGCCAGCAGTGCCCGGACTAGCGGGGGAGCTAGTAGAGGCACAGATACGCAGTATTTT. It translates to CASSARTSGGASRGTDTQYF.